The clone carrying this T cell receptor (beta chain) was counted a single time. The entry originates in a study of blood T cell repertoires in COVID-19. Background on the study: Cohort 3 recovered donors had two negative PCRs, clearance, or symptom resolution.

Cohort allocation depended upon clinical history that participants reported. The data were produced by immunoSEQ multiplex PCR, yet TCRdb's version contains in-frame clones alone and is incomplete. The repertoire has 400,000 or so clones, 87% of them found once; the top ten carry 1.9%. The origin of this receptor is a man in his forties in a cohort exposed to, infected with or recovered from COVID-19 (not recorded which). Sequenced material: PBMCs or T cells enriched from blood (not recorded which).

The CDR3 coding sequence is TGTGCCAGCTCACCCAGGGCAAGGGGTTATGAAAAACTGTTTTTT. Residues: CASSPRARGYEKLFF. The rearrangement joins TRBV18 to TRBJ1-4; possible D gene TRBD1, 5 bases. Germline-derived CDR1 and CDR2 are KGHSH and LQKENI. V was clipped by 3 bases and J by 6 bases, with 14 bases between them. The CDR3 contains 15 residues.